These 17 T cell receptor beta chains came from one sample sequenced in a study of Graves' ophthalmopathy and Graves' hyperthyroidism. As the template, RNA transcripts were used to amplify TCR beta CDR3 regions. HTBI primers were employed in first-round RT-PCR, then a second-round multiplex PCR followed. A single record per CDR3 protein comes from TCRdb applying MiXCR to the multiplex PCR reads. Here the sample spans about 1.2 million distinct CDR3 sequences, about two fifths being singletons. Sequencing input: peripheral blood or thyroid tissue (not recorded which). The receptors stem from an adult man with Graves' hyperthyroidism.

This clonotype was detected a few times. The rearrangement joins TRBV2 to TRBJ1-6; D gene unclear. The germline V and J ends were trimmed by 6 bases and 8 bases, with 17 bases remaining between them. CDR3 size: 15 residues. CDR1 and CDR2 (germline): SNHLY, FYNNEI. CDR3 sequence (DNA): TGTGCCAGCAGCGACGAGGTGGGCTCTTATTCACCCCTCCACTTT. Its translation is CASSDEVGSYSPLHF.

Remarks on this clonotype: Compared with germline, one end of the junction differs, possibly owing to a read error. The chain has TRBV10-2 and TRBJ1-1; a possible D gene is TRBD1 (5 bases). The CDR3 runs 13 residues. CDR1 and CDR2 (germline): WSHSY, SAAADI. The CDR3 bases are TGTGCCAGCAGTTACTCCAGGGCGAGTGAAGCTTTCTTT. Amino acid sequence: CASSYSRASEAFF.

In its sample, this clonotype was seen a few times. This sequence joins TRBV7-9 and TRBJ2-7; TRBD1 matches 9 bases. V dropped 2 bases and J dropped 0; count of bases not matched to a gene: 5. This CDR3 region has 16 residues. The germline V gene has CDR1 SEHNR and CDR2 FQNEAQ (reference sequence). In nucleotides, the CDR3 is TGTGCCAGCAGCTTATCTGTGACAGGGGGCTCCTACGAGCAGTACTTC. Its protein is CASSLSVTGGSYEQYF.

This clonotype was found many times. The V call is TRBV11-2, the J call TRBJ1-2, with D perhaps matching TRBD1 (6 bases). The germline V gene has CDR1 SGHAT and CDR2 FQNNGV. There are 15 residues in the CDR3. V dropped 1 base and J dropped 4 bases, with 13 bases sitting between them. The CDR3 sequence: CASSLGLDRVYGYTF. The CDR3 bases are TGTGCCAGCAGCTTAGGATTGGACAGAGTCTATGGCTACACCTTC.

This clonotype was detected ten times or more. V is TRBV20-1 and J is TRBJ2-7; D call uncertain. This CDR3 region has 13 residues. Germline V gene sequence: CDR1 DFQATT, CDR2 SNEGSKA (reference sequence). V lost 4 bases to trimming and J lost 3 bases, with 13 bases between them. For the CDR3, the DNA is TGCAGTGCTATGGTTAACCGGAACTACGAGCAGTACTTC. Protein sequence: CSAMVNRNYEQYF.

This clonotype was counted once. V is TRBV20-1 and J is TRBJ1-1; D is possibly TRBD1 (6 bases). V dropped 5 bases and J dropped 0 bases, with 13 bases sitting between them. In germline, CDR1 is DFQATT, CDR2 SNEGSKA (reference sequence). The CDR3 covers 14 residues. The CDR3 here is CSAPLGGMNTEAFF. As DNA, the CDR3 is TGCAGTGCTCCGCTAGGGGGAATGAACACTGAAGCTTTCTTT.

This clonotype was counted once. This rearrangement joins TRBV19 to TRBJ2-7, with 7 bases aligning to TRBD1. This CDR3 is built from 12 residues. Germline assignment: CDR1 LNHDA and CDR2 SQIVND (reference sequence). The chain's CDR3 is CARGGQDYEQYF. CDR3 nucleotide sequence: TGTGCTAGAGGTGGACAGGACTACGAGCAGTACTTC.

J is TRBJ2-5 and V is TRBV7-3, with TRBD2 matching over 7 bases. Germline assignment: CDR1 SGHTA and CDR2 FQGTGA. The J segment lost 4 bases and the V segment lost 2 bases, leaving 7 bases of the junction unmatched. This CDR3 has 15 amino acids. The CDR3 is CASSLSGGSGETQYF. The CDR3 DNA sequence: TGTGCCAGCAGCTTATCGGGCGGGAGTGGAGAGACCCAGTACTTC.

The chain joins TRBV7-2 to TRBJ2-5, with 10 bases aligning to TRBD1. The V segment lost 4 bases and the J segment 14 bases; nucleotides outside the gene matches: 13. CDR3 size: 14 residues. CDR1 is SGHTA, CDR2 FQGNSA, per germline. The CDR3 sequence is CASSSDRGSGFEYF. The DNA of the CDR3 is TGTGCCAGCAGCTCGGACAGGGGGAGCGGGTTTGAATACTTC.

The table lists this clonotype with many counts. The rearrangement uses TRBV19 and TRBJ2-7; 12 bases are a match to TRBD2. CDR3 size: 18 residues. V was pared by 5 bases and J by 2 bases, with 13 bases of the junction left unmatched. Germline V CDR1 and CDR2: LNHDA, SQIVND (reference sequence). The CDR3 sequence: CASSLRLAGADWAYEQYF. In DNA form, the CDR3 reads TGTGCCAGTAGTCTCCGACTAGCGGGAGCTGATTGGGCCTACGAGCAGTACTTC.

As DNA, the CDR3 is TGCGCCAGCAGCCAAGAGAGGCATTTCGGAAACACCATATATTTT. Its protein product is CASSQERHFGNTIYF. V gene TRBV4-3 combines with J gene TRBJ1-3; D unclear. CDR1 is LGHNA and CDR2 is YSLEER in the germline V gene. CDR3 size: 15 residues. With 0 bases removed from V and 4 bases from J, the gap between germline ends came to 10 bases.

This clonotype was found many times. The chain joins TRBV9 to TRBJ1-6; D gene unclear. Germline V gene lookup returns CDR1 SGDLS and CDR2 YYNGEE. V was cut by 0 bases and J by 6 bases, with 10 bases left in between. The CDR3 is 15 amino acids. CDR3 protein: CASSVGSGSNSPLHF. In nucleotides, the CDR3 is TGTGCCAGCAGCGTAGGATCGGGGAGTAATTCACCCCTCCACTTT.

In regard to this clonotype: A read error may be the cause here, since a much bigger clone is one base away. J is TRBJ1-5 and V is TRBV25-1, with 7 bases that match TRBD1. Germline V CDR1 and CDR2: MGHDK, SYGVNS. V lost 6 bases to trimming and J lost 0 bases; unmatched junction nucleotides: 11. CDR3 length: 17 residues. CDR3 sequence reads: CASSPGTAGYSNQPQHF. The CDR3 DNA follows: TGTGCCAGCAGCCCTGGGACAGCGGGATATAGCAATCAGCCCCAGCATTTT.

This clonotype has only a few counts. The gene calls are TRBV20-1 and TRBJ1-2; a possible D gene is TRBD1 (6 bases). CDR1 and CDR2 (germline): DFQATT, SNEGSKA (reference sequence). This CDR3 is built from 14 residues. Trimming took 5 bases from V and 8 from J, leaving 21 bases between them. CDR3 sequence reads: CSAPGGAASGGYTF. The DNA for the CDR3 is TGCAGTGCTCCTGGGGGGGCGGCATCGGGCGGCTACACCTTC.

This clonotype was found many times. The chain is built from TRBV20-1 and TRBJ2-5; no reliable D call. This CDR3 has 11 residues. Germline CDR1 reads DFQATT; CDR2 reads SNEGSKA (reference sequence). The CDR3 reads CSHWAQETQYF. The CDR3 DNA is TGCAGCCATTGGGCCCAAGAGACCCAGTACTTC.

In this sample, this clonotype turned up many times. The chain couples TRBV6-5 to TRBJ1-5; D remains unclear. The germline CDR1 and CDR2 sequences are MNHEY and SVGAGI. The CDR3 sequence is 12 residues long. Trimming pared 5 bases from V and 4 bases from J, leaving 6 bases between. Written as DNA, the CDR3 is TGTGCCAGCAGTGCCCTGAATCAGCCCCAGCATTTT. Translating it yields CASSALNQPQHF.

This clonotype was observed many times. The V gene is TRBV19, the J gene TRBJ1-1; no definite D call. Trimming removed 3 bases at V and 1 base at J, with 6 bases between. The germline V gene encodes CDR1 LNHDA and CDR2 SQIVND (reference sequence). The CDR3 is 13 amino acids. Written as DNA, the CDR3 is TGTGCCAGTAGTATGGGGAGGAACACTGAAGCTTTCTTT. Its protein is CASSMGRNTEAFF.